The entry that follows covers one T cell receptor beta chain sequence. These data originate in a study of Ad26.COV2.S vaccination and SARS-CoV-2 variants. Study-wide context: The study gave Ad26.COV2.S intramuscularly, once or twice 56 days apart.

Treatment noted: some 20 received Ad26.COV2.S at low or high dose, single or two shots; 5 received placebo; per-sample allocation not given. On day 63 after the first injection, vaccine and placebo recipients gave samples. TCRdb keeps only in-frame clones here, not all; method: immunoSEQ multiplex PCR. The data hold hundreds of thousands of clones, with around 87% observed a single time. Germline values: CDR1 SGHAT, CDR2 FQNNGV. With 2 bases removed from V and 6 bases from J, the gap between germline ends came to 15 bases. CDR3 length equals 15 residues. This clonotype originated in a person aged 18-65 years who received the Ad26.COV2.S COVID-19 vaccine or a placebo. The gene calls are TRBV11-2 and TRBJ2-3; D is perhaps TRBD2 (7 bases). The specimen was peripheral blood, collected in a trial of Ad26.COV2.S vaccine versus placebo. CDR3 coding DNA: TGTGCCAGCAGCTTATTCCGCGGGGGCCCTGATACGCAGTATTTT. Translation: CASSLFRGGPDTQYF.